This entry lists 4 T cell receptor beta chains sequenced from one sample in a study of blood T cell repertoires in COVID-19. Clones were read by immunoSEQ multiplex PCR, and TCRdb kept only the in-frame ones, dropping some. The sample consists of some 390,000 clones, approximately 89% of them appearing once. The specimen was peripheral blood. Receptor source: a woman in her thirties or forties with COVID-19, enrolled during active disease.

This clone was observed once. The chain has TRBV5-1 and TRBJ1-5, with 9 positions matching TRBD1. The CDR3 has 14 amino acids. Trimming took 4 bases from V and 6 from J; bases not matched to a gene: 5. The V gene's germline CDR1 is SGHRS and CDR2 YFSETQ. CDR3: CASSRMTGGQPQHF. In nucleotides, the CDR3 is TGCGCCAGCAGCCGAATGACAGGGGGTCAGCCCCAGCATTTT.

The chain combines TRBV5-1 with TRBJ1-2; a possible D gene is TRBD1 (5 bases). The V end lost 1 base, the J end lost 5 bases, and 15 bases lay between the germline ends. CDR1 SGHRS and CDR2 YFSETQ come from the germline V gene. The CDR3 contains 15 residues. CDR3 in DNA: TGCGCCAGCAGCTTGAGGCCGGGACTCGATTATGGCTACACCTTC. It codes for CASSLRPGLDYGYTF.

CDR3 DNA sequence: TGTGCCAGCAGCTTCCTACAGGGGGGCAAGCGCCTGAGCTCCTACAATGAGCAGTTCTTC. It yields the protein CASSFLQGGKRLSSYNEQFF. The V gene is TRBV7-3, the J gene TRBJ2-1; 8 bases are a match to TRBD1. Germline lookup yields CDR1 SGHTA and CDR2 FQGTGA. The CDR3 has 20 residues. V dropped 3 bases and J dropped 0; count of bases not matched to a gene: 16.

The J gene is TRBJ1-4, the V gene TRBV5-6; perhaps TRBD1 as D (5 bases). The CDR3 extends over 17 amino acids. Per germline, CDR1 SGHDT and CDR2 YYEEEE. The V end lost 0 bases, the J end lost 5 bases, and 17 bases lay between the germline ends. CDR3 loop: CASSLGQGLLRNEKLFF. CDR3 DNA sequence: TGTGCCAGCAGCTTGGGTCAGGGTCTACTCCGGAATGAAAAACTGTTTTTT.